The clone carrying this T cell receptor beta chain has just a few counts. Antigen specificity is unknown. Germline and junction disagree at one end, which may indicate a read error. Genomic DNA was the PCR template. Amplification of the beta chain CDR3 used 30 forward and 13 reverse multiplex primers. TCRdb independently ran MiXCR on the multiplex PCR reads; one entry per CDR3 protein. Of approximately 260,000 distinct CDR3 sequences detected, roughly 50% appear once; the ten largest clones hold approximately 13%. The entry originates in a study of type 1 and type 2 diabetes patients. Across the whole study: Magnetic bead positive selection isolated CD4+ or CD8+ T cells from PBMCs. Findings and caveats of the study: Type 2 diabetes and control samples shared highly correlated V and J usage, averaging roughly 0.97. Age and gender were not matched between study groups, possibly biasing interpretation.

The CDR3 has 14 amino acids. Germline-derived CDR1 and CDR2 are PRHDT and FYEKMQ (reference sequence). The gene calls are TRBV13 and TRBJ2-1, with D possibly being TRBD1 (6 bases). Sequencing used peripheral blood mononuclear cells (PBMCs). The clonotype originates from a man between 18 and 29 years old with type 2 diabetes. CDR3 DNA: TGTGCCAGCAGCGTAGGAATGGGGGCCAATGAGCAGTTCTTC. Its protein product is CASSVGMGANEQFF.